The source of this T cell receptor (beta chain) is a study of T cells in Graves' hyperthyroidism and ophthalmopathy. Germline trimming cut 2 bases from V and 2 bases from J; bases unmatched to any gene: 8. Germline V gene sequence: CDR1 MDHEN, CDR2 SYDVKM. The CDR3 length is 18 residues. This clonotype came up many times. Using RNA transcripts as the source, TCR beta CDR3 regions were amplified. HTBI primers drove first-round RT-PCR of the TCR CDR3. TCRdb re-derived calls from the multiplex PCR reads in MiXCR, one entry per CDR3 protein. The repertoire holds fewer than 450,000 distinct CDR3 sequences, with around 15% as singletons.

The sequence came from a man over 45 with Graves' ophthalmopathy. The chain links TRBV28 to TRBJ2-7, with TRBD2 matching over 14 bases. The material sequenced was blood. CDR3 nucleotide sequence: TGTGCCAGCAGTTTACGGCCGGGACTAGCGGGAGTTCCCTACGAGCAGTACTTC. This translates into CASSLRPGLAGVPYEQYF.